This passage covers 5 T cell receptor beta chains from one sample sequenced in a study of T cell responses to AZD1222 COVID-19 vaccine. Clones were sequenced by immunoSEQ multiplex PCR, and TCRdb holds only the in-frame ones, with some missing. Of 70,000 to 100,000 clones listed, roughly 92% are singletons. This specimen consisted of peripheral blood, obtained 28 days after the second AZD1222 dose. These receptors came from an adult who received the AZD1222 COVID-19 vaccine.

The V gene is TRBV11-2, the J gene TRBJ2-3, with 9 bases lining up with TRBD1. The germline V gene has CDR1 SGHAT and CDR2 FQNNGV. V dropped 5 bases and J dropped 1; count of bases not matched to a gene: 4. The CDR3 totals 15 residues. The CDR3 DNA sequence: TGTGCCAGCAGCGGACGGACAGGGGGCACAGATACGCAGTATTTT. Translating it yields CASSGRTGGTDTQYF.

The V gene is TRBV10-2, the J gene TRBJ1-1; 8 bases are shared with TRBD1. There are 17 residues in the CDR3. The V and J ends lost 3 bases and 2 bases, in that order; junction bases with no gene match: 11. Germline loops: CDR1 WSHSY, CDR2 SAAADI. The CDR3 region is CASSEYSGGGGNTEAFF. The CDR3 region has the DNA TGCGCCAGCAGTGAATACTCAGGGGGCGGAGGAAACACTGAAGCTTTCTTT.

V and J are TRBV30 and TRBJ1-4, with D possibly matching TRBD1 (6 bases). V dropped 8 bases and J dropped 5 bases, with 18 bases sitting between them. The CDR3 runs 14 residues. Per germline, CDR1 GTSNPN and CDR2 SVGIG (reference sequence). CDR3 sequence: CALGGGAWNEKLFF. The CDR3 DNA sequence: TGTGCCCTCGGAGGGGGTGCGTGGAATGAAAAACTGTTTTTT.

The genes are TRBV5-1 and TRBJ1-5; maybe TRBD1 (6 bases). The V end lost 0 bases, the J end lost 6 bases, and 10 bases lay between the germline ends. CDR3 length: 14 residues. Germline V CDR1 and CDR2: SGHRS, YFSETQ. CDR3 amino acids: CASSLEGVSQPQHF. For the CDR3, the DNA is TGCGCCAGCAGCTTGGAGGGGGTTAGTCAGCCCCAGCATTTT.

This clone was counted a single time. V is TRBV29-1 and J is TRBJ2-7; the D gene is possibly TRBD2 (6 bases). Germline V gene lookup returns CDR1 SQVTM and CDR2 ANQGSEA. Trimming took 4 bases from V and 1 from J, leaving 11 bases between them. This CDR3 spans 13 amino acids. The DNA of the CDR3 is TGCAGCGTTGGACGCGGGACGTCCTACGAGCAGTACTTC. Translating it yields CSVGRGTSYEQYF.